These T cell receptor beta chains were read from a single sample in a study of blood T cell repertoires in COVID-19. Only in-frame clones appear in the TCRdb table, and some are missing; sequencing was by immunoSEQ multiplex PCR. The sample has tens of thousands of clones, 90% seen once. Material: peripheral blood. These TCRs come from a man aged 35-49 years with acute or convalescent COVID-19. The CDR3 runs from the conserved cysteine through the conserved F or W. Fields, in order: D gene, J gene, V gene, clone size, CDR3 protein, CDR3 DNA. The D gene is left open where the match is weak. Clone size is shown for a subset of rows, as once, few, many or a class of expanded clone.

TRBD1 TRBJ1-2 TRBV11-2 NA CASSFLQGYGYTF TGTGCCAGCAGCTTTCTACAGGGGTATGGCTACACCTTC
NA TRBJ2-3 TRBV9 few CASSVARGGTDTQYF TGTGCCAGCAGCGTAGCCAGGGGGGGCACAGATACGCAGTATTTT
TRBD1 TRBJ1-1 TRBV5-4 NA CASSWDRTNTEAFF TGTGCCAGCAGCTGGGACAGGACCAACACTGAAGCTTTCTTT
NA TRBJ2-5 TRBV3-1/TRBV3-2 NA CASSLRTVGWKTQYF TGTGCCAGCAGCCTAAGGACAGTTGGCTGGAAGACCCAGTACTTC
TRBD1 TRBJ1-1 TRBV7-9 once CASSRQGATEAFF TGTGCCAGCAGTCGACAGGGGGCCACTGAAGCTTTCTTT
TRBD2 TRBJ2-1 TRBV27 NA CASSRGSAGGYNEQFF TGTGCCAGCAGCCGTGGTAGTGCGGGAGGGTACAATGAGCAGTTCTTC
TRBD2 TRBJ2-2 TRBV5-1 NA CASSLLWTSGRTEGTGELFF TGCGCCAGCAGCTTGTTGTGGACTAGCGGGAGAACGGAGGGCACCGGGGAGCTGTTTTTT
NA TRBJ2-7 TRBV5-1 once CASSWGDPPYEQYF TGCGCCAGCAGCTGGGGCGACCCACCCTACGAGCAGTACTTC
NA TRBJ1-1 TRBV5-1 NA CASSLSSGALNTEAFF TGCGCCAGCAGCTTGTCGTCAGGGGCTTTAAACACTGAAGCTTTCTTT
TRBD1 TRBJ1-1 TRBV5-1 NA CASSLEGQGSTEAFF TGCGCCAGCAGCTTGGAAGGACAGGGAAGCACTGAAGCTTTCTTT
NA TRBJ1-1 TRBV27 NA CASSLKQGMNTEAFF TGTGCCAGCAGTTTAAAGCAGGGGATGAACACTGAAGCTTTTTTT
TRBD1 TRBJ1-2 TRBV24-1 NA CATSGQGYYGYTF TGTGCCACCAGTGGACAGGGGTACTATGGCTACACCTTC
TRBD2 TRBJ2-7 TRBV11-3 NA CASRWVTSGHEQYF TGTGCCAGCAGGTGGGTGACTAGCGGACACGAGCAGTACTTC
NA TRBJ2-1 TRBV6-5 NA CASSTTGDSYNEQFF TGTGCCAGCAGCACCACAGGTGACTCCTACAATGAGCAGTTCTTC
TRBD1 TRBJ2-1 TRBV6-1 few CASSEDRGVWNEQFF TGTGCCAGCAGTGAAGACAGGGGGGTCTGGAATGAGCAGTTCTTC
NA TRBJ1-6 TRBV7-9 few CASSLGGSDPSPLHF TGTGCCAGCAGCTTAGGAGGCAGCGACCCTTCACCCCTCCACTTT
NA TRBJ1-6 TRBV27 few CASSLGSYNSPLHF TGTGCCAGCAGTCTCGGGAGTTATAATTCACCCCTCCACTTT
NA TRBJ2-1 TRBV19 NA CASSIRLATDHNEQFF TGTGCCAGTAGTATTAGATTGGCGACAGATCACAATGAGCAGTTCTTC
TRBD1 TRBJ1-2 TRBV29-1 NA CSVGQGAGGYTF TGCAGCGTTGGACAGGGGGCGGGTGGCTACACCTTC
NA TRBJ1-1 TRBV6-2/TRBV6-3 NA CASSYPLNTEAFF TGTGCCAGCAGTTACCCTTTGAACACTGAAGCTTTCTTT
TRBD2 TRBJ2-1 TRBV5-6 NA CASSLRLAEYNEQFF TGTGCCAGCAGCTTGAGGCTAGCGGAGTACAATGAGCAGTTCTTC
TRBD1 TRBJ1-1 TRBV3-1/TRBV3-2 once CASSSLTGGAPEAFF TGTGCCAGCAGCTCCCTTACAGGGGGCGCCCCTGAAGCTTTCTTT
NA TRBJ1-1 TRBV7-2 NA CASSQRRGRMNTEAFF TGTGCCAGCAGCCAACGGAGGGGAAGGATGAACACTGAAGCTTTCTTT
TRBD2 TRBJ2-1 TRBV30 NA CAWSSGLAGNNEQFF TGTGCCTGGAGTTCCGGGCTAGCGGGAAACAATGAGCAGTTCTTC
TRBD1 TRBJ2-2 TRBV7-3 NA CASGRTGTGELFF TGTGCCAGCGGTAGGACAGGGACCGGGGAGCTGTTTTTT
TRBD2 TRBJ2-1 TRBV10-3 NA CATAGLAENEQFF TGTGCCACCGCGGGACTAGCGGAAAATGAGCAGTTCTTC
NA TRBJ1-1 TRBV18 NA CASSPAGGTEAFF TGTGCCAGCTCACCAGCGGGAGGCACTGAAGCTTTCTTT
NA TRBJ2-7 TRBV27 NA CASSSTGPYEQYF TGTGCCAGCAGTTCTACAGGGCCCTACGAGCAGTACTTC
NA TRBJ2-7 TRBV27 NA CASSPWQVGSYEQYF TGTGCCAGCAGTCCCTGGCAGGTTGGTTCCTACGAGCAGTACTTC
TRBD2 TRBJ2-1 TRBV7-7 NA CASSHGLAGGNEQFF TGTGCCAGCAGCCATGGACTAGCGGGAGGGAATGAGCAGTTCTTC
NA TRBJ2-5 TRBV3-1/TRBV3-2 NA CASSQDWGRETQYF TGTGCCAGCAGCCAAGATTGGGGGAGGGAGACCCAGTACTTC
NA TRBJ1-2 TRBV2 NA CASSEASTGFPYGYTF TGTGCCAGCAGTGAAGCGTCCACAGGGTTTCCTTATGGCTACACCTTC
NA TRBJ1-6 TRBV3-1/TRBV3-2 NA CASSQTDSNNSPLHF TGTGCCAGCAGCCAAACGGACAGTAATAATTCACCCCTCCACTTT
TRBD2 TRBJ2-1 TRBV6-2/TRBV6-3 few CASSLAASGYNEQFF TGTGCCAGCAGTTTAGCGGCTAGCGGGTACAATGAGCAGTTCTTC
TRBD1 TRBJ1-3 TRBV11-2 once CASSSADRAGNTIYF TGTGCCAGCAGCTCCGCTGACAGGGCTGGAAACACCATATATTTT
TRBD1 TRBJ1-2 TRBV10-3 NA CAISDPGQAHGYTF TGTGCCATCAGTGACCCGGGACAGGCCCATGGCTACACCTTC
NA TRBJ2-3 TRBV7-2 NA CASKGGRGSDTQYF TGTGCCAGTAAGGGGGGGAGAGGGTCAGATACGCAGTATTTT
TRBD1 TRBJ2-5 TRBV3-1/TRBV3-2 NA CASSPTGIGTQYF TGTGCCAGCAGCCCGACAGGGATAGGGACCCAGTACTTC
TRBD2 TRBJ2-2 TRBV19 NA CASRTSGSTGELFF TGTGCCAGTAGAACTAGCGGGAGTACCGGGGAGCTGTTTTTT
TRBD1 TRBJ1-1 TRBV6-1 NA CASSARRILQGLGMNTEAFF TGTGCCAGCAGTGCCCGACGAATCCTACAGGGGTTAGGTATGAACACTGAAGCTTTCTTT
NA TRBJ1-1 TRBV6-2/TRBV6-3 NA CASSLVFGTEAFF TGTGCCAGCAGCCTAGTTTTTGGCACTGAAGCTTTCTTT
NA TRBJ2-7 TRBV10-2 once CATEDYEQYF TGCGCCACCGAGGATTACGAGCAGTACTTC
NA TRBJ2-2 TRBV29-1 NA CSVQGWGTGELFF TGCAGCGTTCAGGGTTGGGGAACCGGGGAGCTGTTTTTT
NA TRBJ2-7 TRBV14 NA CASSQDQGWREQYF TGTGCCAGCAGCCAAGATCAGGGATGGCGCGAGCAGTACTTC
TRBD1 TRBJ2-6 TRBV7-3 NA CASSYQGAGANVLTF TGTGCCAGCAGCTACCAGGGGGCCGGGGCCAACGTCCTGACTTTC
TRBD1 TRBJ1-6 TRBV5-5 NA CASSPAGGDSPLHF TGTGCCAGCAGCCCGGCAGGGGGCGATTCACCCCTCCACTTT
TRBD1 TRBJ1-1 TRBV4-2 NA CASSFTQGAGTEAFF TGTGCCAGCAGCTTTACTCAGGGGGCGGGCACTGAAGCTTTCTTT
NA TRBJ1-1 TRBV5-6 NA CASSLQGQITEAFF TGTGCCAGCAGCTTGCAGGGGCAGATCACTGAAGCTTTCTTT
TRBD1 TRBJ1-2 TRBV24-1 NA CATSDGTAYGYTF TGTGCCACCAGTGACGGGACAGCGTACGGCTACACCTTC